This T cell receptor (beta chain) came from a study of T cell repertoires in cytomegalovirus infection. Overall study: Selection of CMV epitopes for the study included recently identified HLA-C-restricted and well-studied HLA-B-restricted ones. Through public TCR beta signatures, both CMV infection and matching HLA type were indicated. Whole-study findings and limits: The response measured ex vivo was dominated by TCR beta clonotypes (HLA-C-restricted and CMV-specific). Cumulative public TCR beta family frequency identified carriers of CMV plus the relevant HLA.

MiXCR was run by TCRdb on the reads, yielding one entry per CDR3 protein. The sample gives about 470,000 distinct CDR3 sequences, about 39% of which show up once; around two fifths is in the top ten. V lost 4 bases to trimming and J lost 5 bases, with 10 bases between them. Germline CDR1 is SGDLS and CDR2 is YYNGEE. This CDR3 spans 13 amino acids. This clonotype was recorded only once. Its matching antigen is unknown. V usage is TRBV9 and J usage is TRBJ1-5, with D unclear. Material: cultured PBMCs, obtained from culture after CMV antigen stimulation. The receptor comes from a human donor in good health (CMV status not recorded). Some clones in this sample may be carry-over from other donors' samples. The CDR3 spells CASSIDGDQPQHF. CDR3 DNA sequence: TGTGCCAGCAGCATCGACGGGGATCAGCCCCAGCATTTT.